This T cell receptor beta chain was recorded in a study of cytomegalovirus exposure and HLA in healthy donors. Study background: The Caucasian-associated ancestry cluster contained 81% of the approximately 430 genotyped donors.

A multiplex PCR was run with 60 Vbeta primers and 13 Jbeta primers. Some clones are missing from TCRdb's copy, which holds only in-frame ones; the method was immunoSEQ multiplex PCR. The data show some 130,000 clones, about 70% seen once. Whole-study results and caveats: In a later analysis, a genetic analysis reported fewer productive-TCR N-insertions in an Asian-associated ancestry cluster than the cohort average. Follow-up analysis found HLA locus-dependent TCR association rates, highest for DRB1 and lowest for HLA-C. Most of the TCR beta V segments (in an earlier analysis) were productive either about 87% or about 30% of the time.

CDR3 length: 16 amino acids. The trim removed 3 bases at V and 8 bases at J, leaving 7 bases unmatched. Germline V gene data show CDR1 as SGHRS and CDR2 as YFSETQ. Note on this clone: The antigen is unknown.

This chain uses TRBV5-1 with TRBJ2-2, with TRBD2 identical over 13 bases. Sequenced sample: PBMCs. This receptor was identified in a man aged 40-50 years in good health and CMV-seronegative. The CDR3 region is CASSWGTSGTFGELFF. The CDR3 DNA is TGCGCCAGCAGCTGGGGGACTAGCGGGACCTTTGGGGAGCTGTTTTTT.